A selection of T cell receptor beta chains follows, all from one sample in a study of identical twins. TCRdb ran MiXCR on the 5' RACE reads and lists one entry per CDR3 protein. The profile covers fewer than 900,000 distinct CDR3 sequences, with around 20% appearing a single time and approximately 4.3% taken by the ten largest. This sample also appeared in a second study, on T cells expressing NK-cell markers.

The sequencing sample was made of PBMCs. The receptors were gathered from a woman aged 18-29 years in good health. Each CDR3 is given with its conserved first and last residue. Each record gives: J gene, V gene, clone size, D gene, CDR3 DNA, CDR3 protein. D genes are given only for firm matches. Only some rows state a clone size, as once, few, many or a class for expanded clones.

>TRBJ1-6|TRBV5-1|-|-
TGCGCCAGCAGCTTGGAGATAAGGGCGGATTCACCCCTCCACTTT
CASSLEIRADSPLHF
>TRBJ1-6|TRBV12-3/TRBV12-4|few|-
TGTGCCAGCAGTTGGACCGGGAATTCACCCCTCCACTTT
CASSWTGNSPLHF
>TRBJ1-1|TRBV5-1|many|TRBD1
TGCGCCAGCACCGCCACAGGGGGCAGCTTTGAAGCTTTCTTT
CASTATGGSFEAFF
>TRBJ2-1|TRBV5-1|-|-
TGCGCCAGCAGCTTGGCGGTTGGGTTTCATGAGCAGTTCTTC
CASSLAVGFHEQFF
>TRBJ2-1|TRBV12-3/TRBV12-4|few|TRBD2
TGTGCCAGCAGCCGAGCGGGGACCTCCTACAATGAGCAGTTCTTC
CASSRAGTSYNEQFF
>TRBJ2-2|TRBV12-3/TRBV12-4|many|-
TGTGCCTCCCCGGCGAACACCGGGGAGCTGTTTTTT
CASPANTGELFF
>TRBJ2-7|TRBV5-1|many|TRBD2
TGCGCCAGCAGCAGGGGACTAGCGGGAGGCTACGAGCAGTACTTC
CASSRGLAGGYEQYF
>TRBJ1-1|TRBV20-1|few|TRBD1
TGCAGTGCTCCGACAGGGTGGGCTGAAGCTTTCTTT
CSAPTGWAEAFF
>TRBJ2-3|TRBV13|-|-
TGTGCCAGCAGCAAAGGGTGGACAGATACGCAGTATTTT
CASSKGWTDTQYF
>TRBJ1-6|TRBV5-6|-|-
TGTGCCAGCAGCCTTAGGAGGGCCCTCCACTTT
CASSLRRALHF
>TRBJ2-4|TRBV6-5|few|-
TGTGCCAGCAGTTATTCCCGGCAGGCCGTTCAGTACTTC
CASSYSRQAVQYF
>TRBJ2-1|TRBV5-5|-|-
TGTGCCAGCAGCTTGGGTCCTCGGGAGCAGTTCTTC
CASSLGPREQFF
>TRBJ2-3|TRBV9|few|-
TGTGCCAGCAGCGACGGTCGATCTAGCACAGATACGCAGTATTTT
CASSDGRSSTDTQYF
>TRBJ1-2|TRBV7-6|few|-
TGTGCCAGCAGCTTAGCTACGTTCCCAAACTATGGCTACACCTTC
CASSLATFPNYGYTF
>TRBJ2-1|TRBV7-9|-|TRBD2
TGTGCCAGCAGCTTAGCAGCGGGGGATGAGCAGTTCTTC
CASSLAAGDEQFF
>TRBJ2-2|TRBV10-3|-|TRBD1
TGTGCCATCAGCCCGACAGGGGGAAGAACCGGGGAGCTGTTTTTT
CAISPTGGRTGELFF
>TRBJ2-3|TRBV7-7|-|TRBD2
TGTGCCAGCAGCCCGTTTGGCGGGAGTGGGGGTAGCACAGATACGCAGTATTTT
CASSPFGGSGGSTDTQYF
>TRBJ2-5|TRBV5-1|few|-
TGCGCCAGCAGCTCCCCCGGGGGAAGGGAGACCCAGTACTTC
CASSSPGGRETQYF
>TRBJ2-5|TRBV20-1|few|-
TGCAGTGCTACCATTCCCTCCGGGGCGCTGTCAGAGACCCAGTACTTC
CSATIPSGALSETQYF
>TRBJ2-6|TRBV7-9|-|-
TGTGCCAGCAGCTTAGCTCCGGGAGGGGCCAACGTCCTGACTTTC
CASSLAPGGANVLTF
>TRBJ1-2|TRBV19|-|-
TGTGCCAGTCAAACACCGAACTATGGCTACACCTTC
CASQTPNYGYTF
>TRBJ2-7|TRBV18|many|-
TGTGCCAGCAGCCCCGGGTCCTCCTACGAGCAGTACTTC
CASSPGSSYEQYF
>TRBJ2-5|TRBV14|-|-
TGTGCCAGCAGCCAAGATCTGAACATAAGGGAGTCGGAGGAGACCCAGTACTTC
CASSQDLNIRESEETQYF
>TRBJ1-2|TRBV7-9|few|TRBD1
TGTGCCAGCAGCGAGACAGGGGGGTATAACTATGGCTACACCTTC
CASSETGGYNYGYTF
>TRBJ1-1|TRBV5-1|-|-
TGCGCCAGCAGCTTGCAGGGGCGGCGTGATACTGAAGCTTTCTTT
CASSLQGRRDTEAFF
>TRBJ2-2|TRBV29-1|few|TRBD2
TGCAGCACCGATAGCGGGAGTGCCGGGGAGCTGTTTTTT
CSTDSGSAGELFF
>TRBJ2-5|TRBV7-2|-|-
TGTGCCAGCAGCTTAGAAGGGTATGAGACCCAGTACTTC
CASSLEGYETQYF
>TRBJ2-7|TRBV7-2|-|-
TGTGCCAGCAGCCCGGGGCCGGGGAACTACGAGCAGTACTTC
CASSPGPGNYEQYF
>TRBJ2-2|TRBV5-1|-|TRBD2
TGCGCCAGCAAACTCAGCCGGACTAGCGGGACCGGGGAGCTGTTTTTT
CASKLSRTSGTGELFF
>TRBJ2-1|TRBV3-1|-|-
TGTGCCAGCAGCCAACCAGCCAACATGGGGGCTAAATCCCAGTTCTTC
CASSQPANMGAKSQFF
>TRBJ2-1|TRBV12-3/TRBV12-4|-|TRBD2
TGTGCCAGCAGGGGACTAGCGGGAGCAGACAGTAATGAGCAGTTCTTC
CASRGLAGADSNEQFF
>TRBJ2-2|TRBV27|few|-
TGTGCCAGCCGAAAATCCGGGGAGCTGTTTTTT
CASRKSGELFF
>TRBJ2-7|TRBV20-1|few|-
TGCAGTGCTCCCGGTTATCGGCGCTACGAGCAGTACTTC
CSAPGYRRYEQYF